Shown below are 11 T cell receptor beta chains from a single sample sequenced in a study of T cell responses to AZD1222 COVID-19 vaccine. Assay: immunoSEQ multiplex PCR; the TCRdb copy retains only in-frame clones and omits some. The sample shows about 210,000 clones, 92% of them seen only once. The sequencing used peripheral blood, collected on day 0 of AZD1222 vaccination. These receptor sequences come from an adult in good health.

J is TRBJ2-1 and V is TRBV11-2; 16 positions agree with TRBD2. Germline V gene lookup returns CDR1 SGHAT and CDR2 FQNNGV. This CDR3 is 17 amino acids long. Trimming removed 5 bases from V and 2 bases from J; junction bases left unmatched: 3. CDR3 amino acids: CASSLGLAGGPYNEQFF. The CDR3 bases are TGTGCCAGCAGCCTGGGACTAGCGGGGGGGCCCTACAATGAGCAGTTCTTC.

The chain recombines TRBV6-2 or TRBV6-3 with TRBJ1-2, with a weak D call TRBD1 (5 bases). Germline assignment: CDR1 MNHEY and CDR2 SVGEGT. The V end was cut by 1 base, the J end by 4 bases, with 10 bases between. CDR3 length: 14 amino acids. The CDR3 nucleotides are TGTGCCAGCAGTTACTTGGACAAAGGCTATGGCTACACCTTC. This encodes CASSYLDKGYGYTF.

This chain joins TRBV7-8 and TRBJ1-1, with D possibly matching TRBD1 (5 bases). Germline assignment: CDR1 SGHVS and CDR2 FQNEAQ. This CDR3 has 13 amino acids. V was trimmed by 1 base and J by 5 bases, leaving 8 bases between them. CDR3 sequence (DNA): TGTGCCAGCAGCTTAGGGGGGAGGACTGAAGCTTTCTTT. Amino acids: CASSLGGRTEAFF.

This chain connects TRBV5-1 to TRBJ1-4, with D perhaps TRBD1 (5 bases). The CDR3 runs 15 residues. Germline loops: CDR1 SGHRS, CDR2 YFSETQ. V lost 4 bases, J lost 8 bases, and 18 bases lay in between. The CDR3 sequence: CASSPGPRGSEKLFF. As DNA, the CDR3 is TGCGCCAGCAGCCCGGGGCCCCGAGGTTCGGAAAAACTGTTTTTT.

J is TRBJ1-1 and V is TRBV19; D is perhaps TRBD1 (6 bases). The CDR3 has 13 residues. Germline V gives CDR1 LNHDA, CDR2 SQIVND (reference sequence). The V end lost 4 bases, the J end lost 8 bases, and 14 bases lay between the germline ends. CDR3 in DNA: TGTGCCAGTAGTACGCAGGGGCAGGCAGAAGCTTTCTTT. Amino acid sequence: CASSTQGQAEAFF.

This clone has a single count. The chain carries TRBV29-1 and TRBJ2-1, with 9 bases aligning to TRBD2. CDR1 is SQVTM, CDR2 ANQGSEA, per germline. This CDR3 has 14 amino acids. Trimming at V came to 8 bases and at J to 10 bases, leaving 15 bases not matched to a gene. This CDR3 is CSSPGLASGVEQFF. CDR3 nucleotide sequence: TGCAGCTCTCCGGGACTAGCAAGTGGTGTGGAGCAGTTCTTC.

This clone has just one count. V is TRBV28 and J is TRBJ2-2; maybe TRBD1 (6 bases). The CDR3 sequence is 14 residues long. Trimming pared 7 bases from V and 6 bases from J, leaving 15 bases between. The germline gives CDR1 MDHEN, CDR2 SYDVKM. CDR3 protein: CASIRGLEAGELFF. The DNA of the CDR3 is TGTGCCAGCATCAGGGGTTTGGAAGCCGGGGAGCTGTTTTTT.

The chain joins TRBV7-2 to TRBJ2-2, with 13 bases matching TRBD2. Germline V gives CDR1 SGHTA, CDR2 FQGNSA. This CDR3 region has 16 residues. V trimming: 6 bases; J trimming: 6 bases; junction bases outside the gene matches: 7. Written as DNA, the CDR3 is TGTGCCAGCAGAGAACTAGCGGGGGGGCCTGCCGGGGAGCTGTTTTTT. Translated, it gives CASRELAGGPAGELFF.

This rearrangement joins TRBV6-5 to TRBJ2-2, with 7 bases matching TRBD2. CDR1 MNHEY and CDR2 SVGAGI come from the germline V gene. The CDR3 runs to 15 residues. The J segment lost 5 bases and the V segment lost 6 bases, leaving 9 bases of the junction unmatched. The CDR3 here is CASRPGREETGELFF. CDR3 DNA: TGTGCCAGCAGACCGGGACGGGAGGAGACCGGGGAGCTGTTTTTT.

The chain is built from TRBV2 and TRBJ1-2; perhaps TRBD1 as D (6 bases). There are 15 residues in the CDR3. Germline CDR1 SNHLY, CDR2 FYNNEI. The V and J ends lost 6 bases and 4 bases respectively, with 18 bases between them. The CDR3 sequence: CASRGEGGFGYGYTF. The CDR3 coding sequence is TGTGCCAGCAGAGGAGAGGGGGGGTTTGGCTATGGCTACACCTTC.

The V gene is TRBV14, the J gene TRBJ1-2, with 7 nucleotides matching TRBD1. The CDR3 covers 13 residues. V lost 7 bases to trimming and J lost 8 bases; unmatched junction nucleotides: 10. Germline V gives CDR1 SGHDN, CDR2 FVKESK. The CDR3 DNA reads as TGTGCCAGCAAGAGGGGGCAAGGGGGAGGCTACACCTTC. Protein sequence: CASKRGQGGGYTF. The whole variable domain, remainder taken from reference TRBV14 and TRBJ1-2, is EAGVTQFPSHSVIEKGQTVTLRCDPISGHDNLYWYRRVMGKEIKFLLHFVKESKQDESGMPNNRFLAERTGGTYSTLKVQPAELEDSGVYFCASKRGQGGGYTFGSGTRLTVV.